The 9 T cell receptor beta chains below come from one sample, sequenced in a study of blood T cell repertoires in COVID-19. The method was immunoSEQ multiplex PCR; TCRdb's version includes in-frame clones alone and lacks a portion of them. The sample has around 160,000 clones; over 80% are singletons. The specimen was peripheral blood. These receptors all stem from a woman aged 40 to 55 with active or convalescent COVID-19.

This sequence joins TRBV4-1 and TRBJ1-4, with 8 bases identical to TRBD1. The CDR3 consists of 14 residues. CDR1 and CDR2 (germline): MGHRA, YSYEKL. V trimming: 4 bases; J trimming: 7 bases; junction bases outside the gene matches: 5. The CDR3 loop is CASSRTGYVEKLFF. The CDR3, as DNA: TGCGCCAGCAGCCGGACAGGGTACGTTGAAAAACTGTTTTTT.

Turning to this clone: This sample includes further DNA sequences coding for the same CDR3. The chain links TRBV5-1 to TRBJ1-5, with 9 bases matching TRBD1. The CDR3 sequence is 15 residues long. The germline CDR1 and CDR2 sequences are SGHRS and YFSETQ. Germline trimming cut 5 bases from V and 4 bases from J; bases unmatched to any gene: 7. For the CDR3, the DNA is TGCGCCAGCAGTTCCGACGGACAGGGGAATCAGCCCCAGCATTTT. It encodes CASSSDGQGNQPQHF.

V and J are TRBV11-2 and TRBJ1-3, with D perhaps matching TRBD1 (6 bases). Trimming took off 5 bases at V and 1 base at J, with 18 bases between the two ends. There are 17 residues in the CDR3. Germline V gives CDR1 SGHAT, CDR2 FQNNGV. CDR3 sequence reads: CASSPLTKGGSGNTIYF. The CDR3, as DNA: TGTGCCAGCAGCCCGCTGACAAAAGGGGGATCTGGAAACACCATATATTTT.

The rearrangement joins TRBV9 to TRBJ2-3; 10 bases map to TRBD2. Germline V gene data show CDR1 as SGDLS and CDR2 as YYNGEE. The V gene end was trimmed by 4 bases and the J gene end by 1 base; junction bases not matched to a gene: 6. CDR3 length: 16 amino acids. The CDR3 sequence: CASSLTGTSGTDTQYF. The CDR3, as DNA: TGTGCCAGCAGCCTAACCGGGACTAGCGGCACAGATACGCAGTATTTT.

This clone was counted only a few times. The genes are TRBV5-6 and TRBJ2-1; 7 bases are a match to TRBD1. CDR1 and CDR2 from the germline V gene are SGHDT and YYEEEE. The length of the CDR3 is 13 residues. V trimming: 6 bases; J trimming: 8 bases; junction bases outside the gene matches: 8. As DNA, the CDR3 is TGTGCCAGCACCTCGGGACAGCCGGATGAGCAGTTCTTC. This codes for CASTSGQPDEQFF.

This chain uses TRBV7-9 with TRBJ2-2, with 8 nucleotides matching TRBD1. J gave up 1 base and V 4 bases, and 5 bases lay outside the gene matches. CDR1 SEHNR and CDR2 FQNEAQ come from the germline V gene (reference sequence). This CDR3 region has 16 residues. Written as DNA, the CDR3 is TGTGCCAGCAGCTACCCCGGGACAGGGAACACCGGGGAGCTGTTTTTT. Protein: CASSYPGTGNTGELFF.

The chain uses TRBV3-1 (or the pseudogene TRBV3-2) and TRBJ1-2; D may be TRBD1 (6 bases). This CDR3 spans 18 amino acids. Between the trimmed V and J ends, which lost 1 base and 1 base, there was a span of 19 bases. In germline, CDR1 is LGHDT, CDR2 YNNKEL (reference sequence). The CDR3 sequence: CASSQGFSRGGDNYGYTF. CDR3 nucleotide sequence: TGTGCCAGCAGCCAAGGCTTCAGCAGGGGAGGGGATAACTATGGCTACACCTTC.

CDR3 in DNA: TGTGCCAGCTCACCCCCGGGCACAGATACGCAGTATTTT. Translation gives CASSPPGTDTQYF. The chain joins TRBV18 to TRBJ2-3; the D is unclear. Germline values: CDR1 KGHSH, CDR2 LQKENI. This CDR3 has 13 residues. Trimming shortened V by 3 bases and J by 1 base, and 5 bases separated the two germline ends.

The V and J genes are TRBV18 and TRBJ2-7; TRBD1 is a possible D gene (7 bases). The CDR3 contains 15 residues. In germline, CDR1 is KGHSH, CDR2 LQKENI. V was trimmed by 6 bases and J by 2 bases, leaving 17 bases between them. As DNA, the CDR3 is TGTGCCAGCTCCGGAGGGCAGGGGGTAGCCTACGAGCAGTACTTC. Protein: CASSGGQGVAYEQYF.